The clone carrying this T cell receptor (beta chain) was recorded a few times. Clones were read by immunoSEQ multiplex PCR, and TCRdb kept only the in-frame ones, dropping some. Here the sample spans fewer than 95,000 clones, around 86% being singletons. The data originate from a study of control samples from healthy donors and cancer patients. Trimming took 5 bases from V and 4 from J; bases not matched to a gene: 2. The CDR3 is 13 amino acids. The receptor was isolated from a woman in her fifties or sixties in good health. The chain is built from TRBV12-3 or TRBV12-4 and TRBJ2-1; 7 positions match TRBD1. The specimen sequenced was blood. CDR3 in amino acids: CASSQTGYNEQFF. The CDR3 DNA reads TGTGCCAGCAGTCAGACAGGGTACAATGAGCAGTTCTTC.